These T cell receptor beta chains were read from a single sample in a study of blood T cell dynamics during melanoma immunotherapy. Libraries were prepared by immunoSEQ multiplex PCR; TCRdb keeps only in-frame clonotypes and omits some of them. Counted here are about 11,000 clones, 88% occurring once; the ten biggest clones make up roughly 6.1%. The sequencing here drew on blood, taken from a patient treated with checkpoint blockade. The receptors come from a human donor with melanoma. The CDR3 runs from the conserved cysteine through the conserved F or W. A D gene is named only where the DNA matches it firmly. The size field is filled for only some rows; it gives once, few, many or a size class.

TRBV9	NA	TRBJ2-6	NA	TGTGCCAGCCAAACCGGGTCCGCTGCTTTTGGGGCCAACGTCCTGACTTTC	CASQTGSAAFGANVLTF
TRBV7-2	NA	TRBJ2-5	NA	TGTGCCAGCAGCTTAAGGGTTCCGGAGACCCAGTACTTC	CASSLRVPETQYF
TRBV29-1	NA	TRBJ1-2	TRBD1	TGCAGCGTTGGAAGAGGGACAGGCCGCTACACCTTC	CSVGRGTGRYTF
TRBV5-6	NA	TRBJ1-2	NA	TGTGCCAGCAGCTCGGGACAATTCTATGGCTACACCTTC	CASSSGQFYGYTF
TRBV30	few	TRBJ1-5	NA	TGTGCCTGGAGTGTACCAGTCCCGGGGCCCTTACGCAGCGTTAGCAATCAGCCCCAGCATTTT	CAWSVPVPGPLRSVSNQPQHF
TRBV6-1	NA	TRBJ2-2	NA	TGTGCCAGCTCTTCAGGGCCCGTTGGCACCGGGGAGCTGTTTTTT	CASSSGPVGTGELFF
TRBV28	NA	TRBJ2-3	NA	TGTGCCAGCAGTTTACAGGGCACAGATACGCAGTATTTT	CASSLQGTDTQYF
TRBV4-2	few	TRBJ1-1	NA	TGTGCCAGCAGCCAAATGGAAGCGTCGCAGCGATCGGCTTTCTTT	CASSQMEASQRSAFF
TRBV30	NA	TRBJ2-3	TRBD2	TGTGCCTGGAGGGCTAGCGGAGCCACAGATACGCAGTATTTT	CAWRASGATDTQYF
TRBV7-2	NA	TRBJ2-7	NA	TGTGCCAGCAGCCGTGGGAACAATTTCTACGAGCAGTACTTC	CASSRGNNFYEQYF
TRBV2	NA	TRBJ1-2	NA	TGTGCCAGCAGCACGCAGGGTCTGGGCTACACCTTC	CASSTQGLGYTF
TRBV28	NA	TRBJ2-5	NA	TGTGCCAGCAGTTACAGGGTTGGCGCGACCCAGTACTTC	CASSYRVGATQYF
TRBV6-5	NA	TRBJ2-7	NA	TGTGCCAGCAGTCCGTACGAGCAGTACTTC	CASSPYEQYF
TRBV19	NA	TRBJ1-5	NA	TGTGCCAGTAGTGAGGGGCGACGCCGGGGGACTCAGCCCCAGCATTTT	CASSEGRRRGTQPQHF
TRBV19	NA	TRBJ2-4	TRBD2	TGTGCCAGTAGTATCCAAGCGGGGGGGAGGAACATTCAGTACTTC	CASSIQAGGRNIQYF
TRBV6-1	NA	TRBJ2-3	TRBD2	TGTGCCAGCAGTGTATTCGCTGGGACTAGCGGGGGCCGATTCACAGATACGCAGTATTTT	CASSVFAGTSGGRFTDTQYF
TRBV29-1	NA	TRBJ2-7	TRBD2	TGCAGCGTTACCACCGGGAGGGCCCTGAGGGAGCAGTACTTC	CSVTTGRALREQYF
TRBV6-6	few	TRBJ1-6	NA	TGTGCCAGCAGCCCTGGACGGGGGAATTCACCCCTCCACTTT	CASSPGRGNSPLHF
TRBV27	once	TRBJ2-2	NA	TGTGCCAGCAGCCGGTCAGGGGCCGGGGAGCTGTTTTTT	CASSRSGAGELFF
TRBV6-6	NA	TRBJ1-3	TRBD1	TGTGCCAGCAGAGGACAGGGGGCGCAAGCTGGAAACACCATATATTTT	CASRGQGAQAGNTIYF
TRBV5-6	once	TRBJ2-1	NA	TGTGCCAGCAGCCCCGGGCCCGGGCCAAATGAGCAGTTCTTC	CASSPGPGPNEQFF
TRBV4-1	once	TRBJ1-5	NA	TGCGCCAGCAGCCAAGCGACAGGAGACAATCAGCCCCAGCATTTT	CASSQATGDNQPQHF
TRBV9	NA	TRBJ1-1	NA	TGTGCCAGCAGCCCAAGGGGATCCACTGAAGCTTTCTTT	CASSPRGSTEAFF
TRBV15	once	TRBJ2-3	TRBD2	TGTGCCACCAGCCGCGGACTAGCGGGGGTTGGAGGCACAGATACGCAGTATTTT	CATSRGLAGVGGTDTQYF
TRBV25-1	NA	TRBJ2-1	TRBD1	TGTGCCAGCAGAGATACCGGGGACAGAAGCTCCTACAATGAGCAGTTCTTC	CASRDTGDRSSYNEQFF
TRBV5-1	NA	TRBJ2-2	NA	TGCGCCAGCAGCCTAAATATGGGGGGAGAGAACACCGGGGAGCTGTTTTTT	CASSLNMGGENTGELFF
TRBV7-6	NA	TRBJ2-2	NA	TGTGCCAGCAGCTTAGGGACAGTGAACACCGGGGAGCTGTTTTTT	CASSLGTVNTGELFF
TRBV6-5	NA	TRBJ1-2	NA	TGTGCCAGCAGTTACTATGGAGATGGCTACACCTTC	CASSYYGDGYTF
TRBV27	NA	TRBJ1-4	NA	TGTGCCAGCAGTGCGGACACATTTGGGGGGATAGATAATGAAAAACTGTTTTTT	CASSADTFGGIDNEKLFF
TRBV5-6	NA	TRBJ1-2	NA	TGTGCCAGCAGCTTGGAGGGCTCAGACTATGGCTACACCTTC	CASSLEGSDYGYTF
TRBV2	once	TRBJ2-1	NA	TGTGCCGCGCAGACGCTCAGCTCCTACAATGAGCAGTTCTTC	CAAQTLSSYNEQFF
TRBV14	NA	TRBJ2-2	NA	TGTGCCAGCAGCCAAGAGTACATTAACACCGGGGAGCTGTTTTTT	CASSQEYINTGELFF
TRBV19	once	TRBJ1-1	TRBD1	TGTGCCAGTAGTCCTCAACAGGGGCTAGCGGTCGTGGAAGCTTTCTTT	CASSPQQGLAVVEAFF
TRBV7-2	NA	TRBJ2-5	TRBD2	TGTGCCAGCAGCCCCGGGACTATCCCCCGGGAGACCCAGTACTTC	CASSPGTIPRETQYF
TRBV5-6	once	TRBJ2-1	NA	TGTGCCAGCAGCTTGCTAGGAAAGAGGGGGTTCAGTGAGCAGTTCTTC	CASSLLGKRGFSEQFF
TRBV6-1	NA	TRBJ1-2	NA	TGTGCCGGGGCAGCGAACTATGGCTACACCTTC	CAGAANYGYTF
TRBV5-1	NA	TRBJ1-1	NA	TGCGCCAGCAGCTTTTACAGCTCGGGCACTGAAGCTTTCTTT	CASSFYSSGTEAFF
TRBV21-1	NA	TRBJ2-1	NA	TGTGCCAGCAGCTTGCCTAGCGGGGATTACAATGAGCAGTTCTTC	CASSLPSGDYNEQFF
TRBV5-1	NA	TRBJ2-1	NA	TGCGCCAGCAGCTTGGACACCTCCTACAATGAGCAGTTCTTC	CASSLDTSYNEQFF
TRBV4-1	NA	TRBJ2-2	NA	TGCGCCAGCAGCCAAGGGGGAGGGGGCGTCAAGGACGGGGAGCTGTTTTTT	CASSQGGGGVKDGELFF
TRBV18	NA	TRBJ2-5	NA	TGTGCCAGCTCACCACGCCGGGGTTCCCAAGAGACCCAGTACTTC	CASSPRRGSQETQYF
TRBV2	NA	TRBJ1-5	TRBD1	TGTGCCGGAAGACAGGGGGCTCGGCAGCCCCAGCATTTT	CAGRQGARQPQHF
TRBV27	few	TRBJ1-6	TRBD1	TGTGCCAGCAGTTCTGACAGGGGTTCACCCCTCCACTTT	CASSSDRGSPLHF
TRBV29-1	NA	TRBJ1-1	TRBD1	TGCAGCGTTGAGCTTTTTCCAGGGGGCACTGAAGCTTTCTTT	CSVELFPGGTEAFF
TRBV6-1	NA	TRBJ2-7	TRBD1	TGTGCCAGCAGTGAATCTGGACAGGGATACGAGCAGTACTTC	CASSESGQGYEQYF
TRBV9	NA	TRBJ1-5	NA	TGTGCCAGCAGCGTAGGGGCAGGGTATATGCCTCAGCCCCAGCATTTT	CASSVGAGYMPQPQHF
TRBV7-6	few	TRBJ1-5	NA	TGTGCCAGCAGCTTAGGTGGGACGCGAGTTGAGCAGCCCCAGCATTTT	CASSLGGTRVEQPQHF
TRBV5-1	NA	TRBJ2-1	NA	TGCGCCAGCAGCTTGGCTGCTTCGGTCAATGAGCAGTTCTTC	CASSLAASVNEQFF
TRBV7-3	NA	TRBJ2-7	NA	TGTGCCATTACGAGCTACGAGCAGTACTTC	CAITSYEQYF
TRBV7-9	NA	TRBJ1-4	NA	TGTGCCAGCAGCTTCTCAGGGGCTAATGAAAAACTGTTTTTT	CASSFSGANEKLFF
TRBV7-2	NA	TRBJ1-2	TRBD1	TGTGCCAGCAGCTTAGGTGGTACAGGGGGCAGGGGCTATGGCTACACCTTC	CASSLGGTGGRGYGYTF
TRBV25-1	NA	TRBJ2-7	NA	TGTGCCAGCAGTGAAGAAGTTTGGGCTAACGAGCAGTACTTC	CASSEEVWANEQYF
TRBV4-1	NA	TRBJ2-2	NA	TGCGCCAGCAGCCAAGATCTTAGGCGCACGAACACCGGGGAGCTGTTTTTT	CASSQDLRRTNTGELFF
TRBV10-2	NA	TRBJ2-2	TRBD1	TGCGCCAGCAGGGGACAGCAGAACACCGGGGAGCTGTTTTTT	CASRGQQNTGELFF